Shown below are 21 T cell receptor beta chains from a single sample sequenced in a study of T cells after yellow fever vaccination. One entry per CDR3 protein results from TCRdb running MiXCR on the 5' RACE reads. The table lists about 85,000 distinct CDR3 sequences, 10% to 15% of them singletons. The material was CD8+ T cells not binding an NS4B(214-222) dextramer, sorted from PBMCs, obtained 21 days after the first yellow fever vaccination. The receptors were gathered from a man aged 18-30 years who received the YFV17D yellow fever vaccine.

This clonotype was detected a few times. The rearrangement joins TRBV13 to TRBJ2-5; perhaps TRBD2 as D (7 bases). This CDR3 comprises 14 residues. V was trimmed by 2 bases and J by 5 bases, leaving 12 bases between them. Germline V gene data show CDR1 as PRHDT and CDR2 as FYEKMQ (reference sequence). In nucleotides, the CDR3 is TGTGCCAGCAGCTTACAGGGGAGGGGGGAGACCCAGTACTTC. Protein sequence: CASSLQGRGETQYF.

In its sample, this clonotype was seen a few times. The CDR3 reads CAWAGLASTGELFF. The CDR3 nucleotides are TGTGCCTGGGCCGGACTAGCGTCGACCGGGGAGCTGTTTTTT. This rearrangement joins TRBV30 to TRBJ2-2; 9 nucleotides align to TRBD2. Trimming at V came to 5 bases and at J to 5 bases, leaving 6 bases not matched to a gene. The CDR3 contains 14 residues. Germline-derived CDR1 and CDR2 are GTSNPN and SVGIG (reference sequence).

There are a few counts of this clonotype. This sequence joins TRBV4-2 and TRBJ2-1; D is possibly TRBD1 (6 bases). Germline CDR1 reads LGHNA; CDR2 reads YNFKEQ. The CDR3 has 17 residues. Deletions cut 0 bases from V and 2 bases from J, with 14 bases between. For the CDR3, the DNA is TGTGCCAGCAGCCAAGATCAGGACAGCTCAACCTACAATGAGCAGTTCTTC. Its translation is CASSQDQDSSTYNEQFF.

This clonotype was counted between two and nine times. The rearrangement joins TRBV24-1 to TRBJ1-2, with TRBD1 matching 9 bases. Germline CDR1 and CDR2: KGHDR and SFDVKD. The CDR3 covers 16 residues. V dropped 4 bases and J dropped 4; count of bases not matched to a gene: 9. The CDR3 sequence: CATSDPRGQGFYGYTF. In DNA form, the CDR3 reads TGTGCCACCAGTGACCCTCGGGGACAGGGTTTCTATGGCTACACCTTC.

The rearrangement joins TRBV24-1 to TRBJ2-3, with D perhaps TRBD1 (6 bases). Germline loops: CDR1 KGHDR, CDR2 SFDVKD. There are 13 residues in the CDR3. V was pared by 3 bases and J by 10 bases, with 13 bases between. The CDR3 nucleotides are TGTGCCACCAGTGATCAGGCACAGGGAGCGCAGTATTTT. Protein product: CATSDQAQGAQYF.

V and J are TRBV6-6 and TRBJ2-7; 7 bases line up with TRBD1. Germline V gives CDR1 MNHNY, CDR2 SVGAGI (reference sequence). The V segment lost 7 bases and the J segment 4 bases; nucleotides outside the gene matches: 7. The CDR3 is 13 amino acids. The CDR3 spells CASTNPDRYEQYV. The DNA for the CDR3 is TGTGCCAGCACTAACCCGGACAGGTACGAGCAGTACGTC.

This clonotype was detected many times. V and J are TRBV6-2 or TRBV6-3 and TRBJ2-6; a possible D gene is TRBD2 (5 bases). The CDR3 totals 16 residues. Germline V gene data show CDR1 as MNHEY and CDR2 as SVGEGT. V was cut by 5 bases and J by 2 bases, with 13 bases left in between. This chain's CDR3 is CASSGTRTAGANVLTF. CDR3 DNA sequence: TGTGCCAGCAGTGGAACTAGGACTGCTGGGGCCAACGTCCTGACTTTC.

This clonotype was counted a few times. The V call is TRBV29-1, the J call TRBJ2-1; D call uncertain. The V and J ends lost 3 bases and 2 bases respectively, with 11 bases between them. The CDR3 loop spans 14 amino acids. The germline V gene encodes CDR1 SQVTM and CDR2 ANQGSEA. Here the CDR3 reads CSVDKSNPYNEQFF. CDR3 nucleotide sequence: TGCAGCGTTGATAAGTCTAACCCCTACAATGAGCAGTTCTTC.

A few counts support this clonotype. The DNA for the CDR3 is TGCGCCAGCAGCCAAGTTCCGGGGGTAGGCTACGAGCAGTACTTC. It yields the protein CASSQVPGVGYEQYF. V usage is TRBV4-1 and J usage is TRBJ2-7, with D maybe TRBD2 (6 bases). The germline CDR1 and CDR2 sequences are MGHRA and YSYEKL. Trimming took 1 base from V and 3 from J, leaving 13 bases between them. This CDR3 is built from 15 residues.

Turning to this clonotype: A much larger clone differs by one base, so this may be a read error. V gene TRBV21-1 combines with J gene TRBJ2-2; TRBD2 is taken as the D call from the table, unchecked against the DNA. TRBV21-1 is a pseudogene locus. The CDR3 contains 17 residues. CDR3 amino acids: CASSKESPSPNTGELFF. The DNA of the CDR3 is TGTGCCAGCAGCAAAGAAAGCCCCTCCCCGAACACCGGGGAGCTGTTTTTT.

Only a few counts were recorded for this clonotype. J is TRBJ2-1 and V is TRBV7-2; D gene ambiguous. Germline values: CDR1 SGHTA, CDR2 FQGNSA. The CDR3 runs 14 residues. V was pared by 4 bases and J by 0 bases, with 7 bases between. CDR3 residues: CASSSRSSYNEQFF. DNA for the CDR3: TGTGCCAGCAGCTCTCGGAGCTCCTACAATGAGCAGTTCTTC.

This clonotype was counted between two and nine times. This chain uses TRBV6-6 with TRBJ2-3; either TRBD1 or TRBD2 may fit D (5 bases each). Trimming pared 0 bases from V and 6 bases from J, leaving 7 bases between. The CDR3 totals 13 residues. The V gene's germline CDR1 is MNHNY and CDR2 SVGAGI (reference sequence). This CDR3 reads CASSYSRGDTQYF. The CDR3 DNA reads as TGTGCCAGCAGTTACTCACGGGGCGATACGCAGTATTTT.

This clonotype was detected only a few times. The genes are TRBV11-1 and TRBJ2-1; the D gene is possibly TRBD2 (6 bases). Germline V gene data show CDR1 as SGHAT and CDR2 as FQDESV (reference sequence). Deletions cut 2 bases from V and 7 bases from J, with 9 bases between. This CDR3 has 13 amino acids. The CDR3: CASSLRRANEQFF. DNA of the CDR3: TGTGCCAGCAGCTTACGGAGGGCAAATGAGCAGTTCTTC. Full variable domain (outside the CDR3, taken from reference TRBV11-1 and TRBJ2-1): EAEVAQSPRYKITEKSQAVAFWCDPISGHATLYWYRQILGQGPELLVQFQDESVVDDSQLPKDRFSAERLKGVDSTLKIQPAELGDSAMYLCASSLRRANEQFFGPGTRLTVL.

The chain links TRBV29-1 to TRBJ2-3; D unresolved. Germline values: CDR1 SQVTM, CDR2 ANQGSEA. Trimming cost V 1 base and J 1 base, with 18 bases left between them. This CDR3 comprises 17 residues. DNA of the CDR3: TGCAGCGTTGAAGGGATATGGAGTAGCCTGGGCACAGATACGCAGTATTTT. Translating it yields CSVEGIWSSLGTDTQYF.

The chain joins TRBV12-5 to TRBJ1-2; D unresolved. This CDR3 contains 11 residues. Germline V gene data show CDR1 as LGHNT and CDR2 as FRNRAP. CDR3 loop: CASAAGPGYTF. In DNA, the CDR3 is TGTGCCTCGGCAGCGGGTCCTGGCTACACCTTC.

This clonotype has only a few counts. This chain links TRBV5-6 with TRBJ2-7, with D hard to call. Trimming cost V 0 bases and J 0 bases, with 7 bases left between them. Germline assignment: CDR1 SGHDT and CDR2 YYEEEE. CDR3 size: 14 residues. CDR3 bases: TGTGCCAGCAGCTTGGGGAGTAGCTCCTACGAGCAGTACGTC. Its translation: CASSLGSSSYEQYV.

This clonotype showed up just a few times. V and J are TRBV7-2 and TRBJ2-2; D is perhaps TRBD1 (6 bases). V shed 5 bases and J shed 0 bases, with 13 bases lying between them. Germline CDR1 SGHTA, CDR2 FQGNSA. The CDR3 runs to 16 residues. DNA of the CDR3: TGTGCCAGCAGCCCCCGGACAGTGTCGAACACCGGGGAGCTGTTTTTT. This translates into CASSPRTVSNTGELFF.

The V and J genes are TRBV15 and TRBJ2-5; 7 bases fit TRBD2. Germline CDR1 reads LNHNV; CDR2 reads YYDKDF (reference sequence). This CDR3 contains 15 residues. Germline trimming cut 2 bases from V and 4 bases from J; bases unmatched to any gene: 7. CDR3 loop: CATSRPRPGGETQYF. CDR3 nucleotide sequence: TGTGCCACCAGCAGACCGAGACCGGGAGGAGAGACCCAGTACTTC.

In this sample, this clonotype turned up a few times. CDR3 in DNA: TGTGCCAGCAGTTACGGGCAGGGGCAAGAGACCCAGTACTTC. Protein product: CASSYGQGQETQYF. This chain joins TRBV6-5 and TRBJ2-5; D possibly corresponds to TRBD1 (6 bases). V gave up 2 bases and J gave up 2 bases, with 9 bases separating them. Per the germline V gene, CDR1 is MNHEY and CDR2 is SVGAGI. There are 14 residues in the CDR3.

This clonotype was counted only a few times. The chain employs TRBV6-5 and TRBJ1-5; D might be TRBD1 (5 bases). The CDR3 sequence is 14 residues long. V was shortened by 8 bases and J by 0 bases, with 11 bases between the two germline ends. CDR1 MNHEY and CDR2 SVGAGI come from the germline V gene. The CDR3 coding sequence is TGTGCCAGCGGGGGACTGAATAGCAATCAGCCCCAGCATTTT. Protein product: CASGGLNSNQPQHF.

This clonotype was recorded a few times. This chain joins TRBV29-1 and TRBJ2-3; D may be TRBD1 or TRBD2 (5 bases each). Trimming left V 1 base short and J 5 bases short, with 13 bases between. The CDR3 contains 14 residues. In germline, CDR1 is SQVTM, CDR2 ANQGSEA. CDR3 amino acids: CSVEAGLVGDTQYF. For the CDR3, the DNA is TGCAGCGTTGAAGCGGGGCTAGTGGGAGATACGCAGTATTTT.